Each of the 20 T cell receptor beta chains below was sequenced from the same sample in a study of T cells after posttransplantation cyclophosphamide. TCRdb's table, derived via immunoSEQ multiplex PCR, lists solely in-frame clones and lacks some. The sample has around 3,400 clones; less than 97% are singletons. Sequencing used naive CD8+ T cells sorted from PBMCs. All receptors come from a woman between 45 and 65 years old in good health and a related stem cell transplant donor.

The chain uses TRBV15 and TRBJ1-1; D remains ambiguous. The V gene's germline CDR1 is LNHNV and CDR2 YYDKDF (reference sequence). This CDR3 has 14 residues. V was shortened by 0 bases and J by 7 bases, with 12 bases between the two germline ends. The chain's CDR3 is CATSRDGGAREAFF. DNA for the CDR3: TGTGCCACCAGCAGAGATGGTGGAGCACGTGAAGCTTTCTTT.

The chain joins TRBV5-4 to TRBJ1-1; TRBD1 matches at 8 bases. Trimming cost V 0 bases and J 8 bases; bases outside gene matches: 3. Germline CDR1 is SGHNT and CDR2 is YYREEE (reference sequence). The CDR3 runs 13 residues. DNA of the CDR3: TGTGCCAGCAGCTTGGGTTCAGGGGGCGAAGCTTTCTTT. Translated: CASSLGSGGEAFF.

The chain employs TRBV7-7 and TRBJ2-2; a possible D gene is TRBD2 (5 bases). V lost 2 bases and J 7 bases, leaving 20 bases between the germline ends. Germline V gives CDR1 SSHAT, CDR2 FNYEAQ (reference sequence). CDR3 length equals 17 residues. As DNA, the CDR3 is TGTGCCAGCAGCTTAAGTTTGAGGGCAGCCACGTACGGGGAGCTGTTTTTT. It codes for CASSLSLRAATYGELFF.

The genes are TRBV27 and TRBJ2-7, with D perhaps TRBD2 (5 bases). Trimming removed 5 bases at V and 5 bases at J, with 13 bases between. The CDR3 sequence is 13 residues long. Germline loops: CDR1 MNHEY, CDR2 SMNVEV (reference sequence). In nucleotides, the CDR3 is TGTGCCAGCAGTATTCTTTTGGGAGACGAGCAGTACTTC. It encodes CASSILLGDEQYF.

The chain has TRBV2 and TRBJ1-4; D is possibly TRBD1 (6 bases). The CDR3 extends over 15 amino acids. The germline V gene encodes CDR1 SNHLY and CDR2 FYNNEI. V was cut by 6 bases and J by 6 bases, with 17 bases left in between. The CDR3 sequence: CASRSSGTWYEKLFF. CDR3 DNA: TGTGCCAGCAGATCCTCAGGGACATGGTATGAAAAACTGTTTTTT.

DNA of the CDR3: TGTGCCAGCAGCTTGGGGCCTCTGAAGTTCTTC. It encodes CASSLGPLKFF. This sequence joins TRBV5-6 and TRBJ2-1; no definite D call. The CDR3 covers 11 residues. Deletions cut 0 bases from V and 14 bases from J, with 9 bases between. Germline lookup yields CDR1 SGHDT and CDR2 YYEEEE.

The J gene is TRBJ2-7, the V gene TRBV7-9; weak D call: TRBD1 (5 bases). Germline CDR1 SEHNR, CDR2 FQNEAQ (reference sequence). The CDR3 sequence is 12 residues long. Deletions cut 2 bases from V and 7 bases from J, with 9 bases between. The CDR3 region has the DNA TGTGCCAGCAGCTTAACCCGACAGGAGCAGTACTTC. Translated, it gives CASSLTRQEQYF.

The sample holds one count of this clone. The chain employs TRBV7-3 and TRBJ1-5; D unclear. CDR1 is SGHTA and CDR2 is FQGTGA in the germline V gene. V lost 1 base to trimming and J lost 9 bases, with 10 bases between them. CDR3 size: 13 residues. The CDR3 sequence is CASSLNDLRPQHF. DNA for the CDR3: TGTGCCAGCAGCTTAAATGATCTACGGCCCCAGCATTTT.

The chain employs TRBV11-1 and TRBJ2-5; 7 positions match TRBD1. Losses at the gene ends were 1 base for V and 2 bases for J; bases not matched to a gene: 4. The CDR3 covers 15 residues. The germline CDR1 and CDR2 sequences are SGHAT and FQDESV (reference sequence). CDR3 sequence reads: CASSLVGTEQETQYF. CDR3 in DNA: TGTGCCAGCAGCTTAGTCGGGACAGAGCAAGAGACCCAGTACTTC.

V and J are TRBV13 and TRBJ2-3; 8 nucleotides line up with TRBD2. The CDR3 extends over 16 amino acids. Germline CDR1 and CDR2: PRHDT and FYEKMQ (reference sequence). The trim removed 5 bases at V and 4 bases at J, leaving 11 bases unmatched. The CDR3 spells CASSPPAGVVADTQYF. The CDR3 region has the DNA TGTGCCAGCAGCCCCCCAGCGGGAGTGGTGGCAGATACGCAGTATTTT.

The V gene is TRBV19, the J gene TRBJ1-1, with 8 bases matching TRBD1. Germline CDR1 LNHDA, CDR2 SQIVND (reference sequence). The trim removed 4 bases at V and 0 bases at J, leaving 4 bases unmatched. The CDR3 contains 15 residues. The CDR3 DNA reads TGTGCCAGTAGTAGCCGACAGGGGTTGAACACTGAAGCTTTCTTT. Amino acid sequence: CASSSRQGLNTEAFF.

This chain links TRBV19 with TRBJ2-1, with 11 bases identical to TRBD2. V lost 1 base to trimming and J lost 0 bases; unmatched junction nucleotides: 8. The CDR3 is 19 residues long. Looked up from germline, CDR1 is LNHDA and CDR2 is SQIVND (reference sequence). The DNA of the CDR3 is TGTGCCAGTAGTATAGGACTAGCGGGACTCCCTTTCTCCTACAATGAGCAGTTCTTC. Translating gives CASSIGLAGLPFSYNEQFF.

The chain employs TRBV21-1 and TRBJ1-6. TRBV21-1 is annotated as a pseudogene. This CDR3 is built from 17 residues. In DNA, the CDR3 is TGTGCCAGCAGCAAATCGGGGAAGAGCTCCTATAATTCACCCCTCCACTTT. It yields the protein CASSKSGKSSYNSPLHF.

The chain has TRBV15 and TRBJ1-5; D uncertain. The CDR3 extends over 13 amino acids. The V end was cut by 3 bases, the J end by 0 bases, with 3 bases between. From germline, CDR1 is LNHNV and CDR2 YYDKDF (reference sequence). The CDR3 spells CATSRASNQPQHF. CDR3 DNA: TGTGCCACCAGCAGGGCTAGCAATCAGCCCCAGCATTTT.

V and J are TRBV27 and TRBJ1-2, with D possibly matching TRBD1 (6 bases). The length of the CDR3 is 12 residues. CDR1 MNHEY and CDR2 SMNVEV come from the germline V gene (reference sequence). V was trimmed by 4 bases and J by 5 bases, leaving 8 bases between them. CDR3 sequence reads: CASSSGEYGYTF. The CDR3 nucleotides are TGTGCCAGCAGTTCAGGGGAGTATGGCTACACCTTC.

This chain connects TRBV7-2 to TRBJ2-1; perhaps TRBD2 as D (6 bases). Trimming removed 2 bases at V and 4 bases at J, with 12 bases between. The V gene's germline CDR1 is SGHTA and CDR2 FQGNSA. This CDR3 spans 15 amino acids. The CDR3 protein is CASSLISGTYNEQFF. The CDR3 nucleotides are TGTGCCAGCAGCTTAATTAGCGGAACTTACAATGAGCAGTTCTTC.

The V gene is TRBV5-1, the J gene TRBJ2-7; possibly TRBD2 for D (7 bases). Germline V gives CDR1 SGHRS, CDR2 YFSETQ. The CDR3 extends over 15 amino acids. The V and J ends lost 0 bases and 3 bases respectively, with 13 bases between them. The CDR3 DNA reads as TGCGCCAGCAGCTTGGATGGGGGGGCTGTCTACGAGCAGTACTTC. This gives the protein CASSLDGGAVYEQYF.

J is TRBJ2-5 and V is TRBV5-6; D is undetermined. CDR3 length equals 13 residues. Germline loops: CDR1 SGHDT, CDR2 YYEEEE. V shed 4 bases and J shed 5 bases, with 12 bases lying between them. CDR3 nucleotides: TGTGCCAGCAGCCCTTACCGCAGGGAGACCCAGTACTTC. Its protein product is CASSPYRRETQYF.

The rearrangement uses TRBV6-5 and TRBJ2-7; TRBD1 aligns across 7 bases. This CDR3 comprises 14 residues. Germline assignment: CDR1 MNHEY and CDR2 SVGAGI. V was clipped by 4 bases and J by 3 bases; unmatched bases: 6. CDR3 DNA sequence: TGTGCCAGCAGTTGGGCCGGGACAGACTACGAGCAGTACTTC. It specifies CASSWAGTDYEQYF.

J is TRBJ2-4 and V is TRBV7-9, with D tentatively TRBD1 (5 bases). The V and J ends lost 5 bases and 2 bases respectively, with 7 bases between them. Germline-derived CDR1 and CDR2 are SEHNR and FQNEAQ (reference sequence). This CDR3 region has 13 residues. CDR3 DNA: TGTGCCAGCAGCCCAGGGACCAAAAACATTCAGTACTTC. Translated, it gives CASSPGTKNIQYF.